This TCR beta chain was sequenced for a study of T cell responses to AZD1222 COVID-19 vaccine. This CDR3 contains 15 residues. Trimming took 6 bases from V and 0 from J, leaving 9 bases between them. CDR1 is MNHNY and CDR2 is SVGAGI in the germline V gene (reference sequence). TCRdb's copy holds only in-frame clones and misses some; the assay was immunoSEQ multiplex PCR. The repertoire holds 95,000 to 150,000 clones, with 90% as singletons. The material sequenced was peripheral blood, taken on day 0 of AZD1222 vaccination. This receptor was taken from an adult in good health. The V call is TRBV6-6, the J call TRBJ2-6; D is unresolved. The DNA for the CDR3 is TGTGCCAGCAGACGTCAGATCTCTGGGGCCAACGTCCTGACTTTC. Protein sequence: CASRRQISGANVLTF.